A selection of T cell receptor beta chains follows, all from one sample in a study of shared clonotypes between healthy human individuals. Profiling relied on immunoSEQ multiplex PCR, and the TCRdb table lists in-frame clones only, not all of them. The sample yields around 1 million clones, roughly 72% seen once. The material sequenced was memory CD4+ T cells sorted from blood. Source of these receptors: a man aged 18 to 29 in good health. Both conserved end residues are part of each CDR3. A D gene is named only where the DNA matches it firmly. Where a row states a size, it is once, few, many or the class of an expanded clone; other rows omit it.

j_gene | abundance | d_gene | v_gene | CDR3nt | CDR3aa
TRBJ2-7 | many | - | TRBV19 | TGTGCCAGTACCGTGTCGGCGAACGCCTACGAGCAGTACTTC | CASTVSANAYEQYF
TRBJ2-2 | - | - | TRBV25-1 | TGTGCCAGCAGTGATCTAGATCCGAACACCGGGGAGCTGTTTTTT | CASSDLDPNTGELFF
TRBJ2-2 | - | TRBD2 | TRBV5-4 | TGTGCCAGCAGCCTACCGGGACTACCTACCGGGGAGCTGTTTTTT | CASSLPGLPTGELFF
TRBJ1-6 | few | - | TRBV19 | TGTGCCAGTAGCCAACAGAGCTCCTATAATTCACCCCTCCACTTT | CASSQQSSYNSPLHF
TRBJ2-5 | - | - | TRBV18 | TGTGCCAGCTCACCACCCCCTCGGTCAGAGACCCAGTACTTC | CASSPPPRSETQYF
TRBJ2-1 | - | TRBD1 | TRBV2 | TGTGCCAGCAGCCGGGACAGGGGATACAATGAGCAGTTCTTC | CASSRDRGYNEQFF
TRBJ1-2 | - | TRBD1 | TRBV30 | TGTGCCTGGATTGATACAGGGGTTGCGTTTGTAAGTGGCTACACCTTC | CAWIDTGVAFVSGYTF
TRBJ1-1 | - | TRBD1 | TRBV4-3 | TGCGCCAGCAGCCAGTGGACAGGGGTTAGGGCTGAAGCTTTCTTT | CASSQWTGVRAEAFF
TRBJ1-4 | few | TRBD1 | TRBV30 | TGTGCCTGGAGTGGCAAATTGGGACAGGAAAAACTGTTTTTT | CAWSGKLGQEKLFF
TRBJ1-2 | - | - | TRBV27 | TGTGCCAGCAGTTCCGCCCCGCGGGCCGGCTATGGCTACACCTTC | CASSSAPRAGYGYTF
TRBJ2-7 | - | TRBD2 | TRBV7-2 | TGTGCCAGCAGCCGGCCGGGACTACCTTACGAGCAGTACTTC | CASSRPGLPYEQYF
TRBJ1-1 | few | - | TRBV11-1 | TGTGCCAGCAGCTTAGCGAGGAACACTGAAGCTTTCTTT | CASSLARNTEAFF
TRBJ1-2 | - | TRBD1 | TRBV4-1 | TGCGCCAGCAGCCCGCCGGGACAGGGGTTCGGCTATGGCTACACCTTC | CASSPPGQGFGYGYTF
TRBJ1-3 | - | - | TRBV5-4 | TGTGCCAGCAGCCCAGGACGGATCTCTGGAAACACCATATATTTT | CASSPGRISGNTIYF
TRBJ2-5 | - | - | TRBV2 | TGTGCCAGCAGTGTTTCGAGGCAAGAGACCCAGTACTTC | CASSVSRQETQYF
TRBJ1-2 | - | TRBD1 | TRBV7-9 | TGTGCCAGCAGCTCGGCGACAGGGATGACTGGCTACACCTTC | CASSSATGMTGYTF
TRBJ2-2 | - | - | TRBV30 | TGTGCCTGGAGTGTAGGCGGGTCCGCCGGGGAGCTGTTTTTT | CAWSVGGSAGELFF
TRBJ1-3 | - | - | TRBV10-3 | TGTGCCATCAGTGAGTCGATAGGGGCTGGAAACACCATATATTTT | CAISESIGAGNTIYF
TRBJ2-7 | - | - | TRBV11-2 | TGTGCCAGCAGCGTAGGGACATTCTCCTACGAGCAGTACTTC | CASSVGTFSYEQYF
TRBJ1-6 | few | TRBD1 | TRBV5-1 | TGCGCCAGCAGCTTTTCGGACAGGGACAATTCACCCCTCCACTTT | CASSFSDRDNSPLHF
TRBJ1-4 | - | - | TRBV6-5 | TGTGCCAGCAGTTACTCTAAAAGCGGAGTTGAAAAACTGTTTTTT | CASSYSKSGVEKLFF
TRBJ2-2 | - | - | TRBV18 | TGTGCCAGCTCACCACCTCCGGGCACCGGGGAGCTGTTTTTT | CASSPPPGTGELFF
TRBJ1-1 | - | - | TRBV27 | TGTGCCAGCAGTTTATACTCCAACTTGAACACTGAAGCTTTCTTT | CASSLYSNLNTEAFF
TRBJ2-7 | many | TRBD1 | TRBV25-1 | TGTGCCAGCTGTTTGGGACAGGGGTCCAACGAGCAGTACTTC | CASCLGQGSNEQYF
TRBJ1-6 | - | TRBD1 | TRBV5-1 | TGCGCCAGCAGCTTCCGGACAGGGGAAGATTCACCCCTCCACTTT | CASSFRTGEDSPLHF
TRBJ1-4 | few | - | TRBV5-1 | TGCGCCAGCAGCCAGACAGTTGCAACTAATGAAAAACTGTTTTTT | CASSQTVATNEKLFF
TRBJ1-6 | few | - | TRBV7-3 | TGTGCCAGCAGCTCCTACCCAAACGGACCTCGGGCGGAATCACCCCTCCACTTT | CASSSYPNGPRAESPLHF
TRBJ2-7 | - | - | TRBV30 | TGTGCCTGGAGAGTGGGCAGCTCCTACGAGCAGTACTTC | CAWRVGSSYEQYF
TRBJ2-1 | few | - | TRBV28 | TGTGCCAGCAGTGGCGGGGGCACAGGGAAGGACCTAAAGAGGTTCTTC | CASSGGGTGKDLKRFF
TRBJ2-3 | - | - | TRBV29-1 | TGCAGCGTTGAAGATCTAGGGGCGGGAAGGACAGATACGCAGTATTTT | CSVEDLGAGRTDTQYF
TRBJ2-3 | - | TRBD1 | TRBV7-9 | TGTGCCAGCAGCCCTCCTTGGGGACAGCGAAAAAATACAGATACGCAGTATTTT | CASSPPWGQRKNTDTQYF
TRBJ1-5 | once | TRBD1 | TRBV18 | TGTGCCAGCTCCGGACAGGCCAATCAGCCCCAGCATTTT | CASSGQANQPQHF
TRBJ2-2 | - | - | TRBV7-2 | TGTGCCAGCAGCTTACGATTCGTCGGGCACACCGGGGAGCTGTTTTTT | CASSLRFVGHTGELFF
TRBJ2-1 | once | TRBD1 | TRBV11-3 | TGTGCCAGCAGCTTACAGCAGGGGGACTACAATGAGCAGTTCTTC | CASSLQQGDYNEQFF
TRBJ2-5 | - | - | TRBV19 | TGTGCCAGTAGTAGGCGGGGAGTCCAGGAGACCCAGTACTTC | CASSRRGVQETQYF
TRBJ2-5 | - | - | TRBV28 | TGTGCCAGCAACCAACTCGCCCCGGAGACCCAGTACTTC | CASNQLAPETQYF
TRBJ2-1 | - | TRBD2 | TRBV28 | TGTGCCAGCAGTTCCCTTGGGACTAGCGGGGGGGTCTACAATGAGCAGTTCTTC | CASSSLGTSGGVYNEQFF
TRBJ1-4 | - | TRBD1 | TRBV18 | TGTGCCAGCTCACCATCGATAACAGGGGGCGGGTATGAAAAACTGTTTTTT | CASSPSITGGGYEKLFF
TRBJ1-4 | once | TRBD1 | TRBV11-2 | TGTGCCAGCAGTTACAACAGGGGTATTGGAGAAAAACTGTTTTTT | CASSYNRGIGEKLFF
TRBJ1-2 | once | - | TRBV30 | TGTGCCAGGCCAGATCCGTTAACCTATGGCTACACCTTC | CARPDPLTYGYTF
TRBJ2-2 | - | - | TRBV2 | TGTGCCAGCGGAAATGTAGGGGCGAACACCGGGGAGCTGTTTTTT | CASGNVGANTGELFF
TRBJ2-2 | - | TRBD2 | TRBV6-5 | TGTGCCAGCACCTATAGCGGGAGAGGTACCGGGGAGCTGTTTTTT | CASTYSGRGTGELFF
TRBJ2-3 | - | - | TRBV28 | TGTGCCAGCAGTTTAGGGGGGAGCGCAGATACGCAGTATTTT | CASSLGGSADTQYF
TRBJ1-1 | - | TRBD1 | TRBV6-4 | TGTGCCAGCAGTGCGACAGGGGGTGGGACTGAAGCTTTCTTT | CASSATGGGTEAFF
TRBJ1-2 | - | TRBD1 | TRBV6-1 | TGTGCCAGCACAACTTCGGGACAGGGGCACTATGGCTACACCTTC | CASTTSGQGHYGYTF
TRBJ1-2 | once | - | TRBV30 | TGTGCCTGGAATGCTCAGCTTAACTACTATGGCTACACCTTC | CAWNAQLNYYGYTF
TRBJ2-7 | - | - | TRBV7-2 | TGTGCCAGCAGCCGGGGGACAGTCAACGAGCAGTACTTC | CASSRGTVNEQYF
TRBJ1-2 | - | - | TRBV9 | TGTGCCAGCAGCGTAGATGGGGGGCATTCAGTCGGCTACACCTTC | CASSVDGGHSVGYTF
TRBJ1-1 | - | - | TRBV15 | TGTGCCACCAGCAGAGATGGGAAACTGAACACTGAAGCTTTCTTT | CATSRDGKLNTEAFF
TRBJ2-2 | - | - | TRBV21-1 | TGTGCCAGCAGCACGCCCTACTGGGTTAGGGGGTACCCCGGGGAGCTGTTTTTT | CASSTPYWVRGYPGELFF
TRBJ2-4 | - | TRBD2 | TRBV5-1 | TGCGCCAGCAGCCCAGCAGGTAGCGGGAGCGGCATTCAGTACTTC | CASSPAGSGSGIQYF